Listed below are T cell receptor beta chains from one sample, sequenced in a study of blood T cell repertoires in COVID-19. The protocol was immunoSEQ multiplex PCR, while the TCRdb copy is restricted to in-frame clones and leaves out a portion. The data show approximately 200,000 clones, with roughly nine tenths seen just once and around 2.4% held by the top ten. The sequencing input was PBMCs or T cells enriched from blood (not recorded which). The source of these receptors is a woman in her 30s who had recovered from COVID-19. Both conserved end residues are part of each CDR3. D genes are given only for firm matches. A clone size is listed for some rows: how often the clone was seen (once, few, many), or a class if it is expanded.

d_gene	v_gene	j_gene	abundance	CDR3nt	CDR3aa
-	TRBV7-2	TRBJ2-5	-	TGTGCCAGCAGCTTAGGTACAGCATACCAAGAGACCCAGTACTTC	CASSLGTAYQETQYF
TRBD1	TRBV19	TRBJ1-2	-	TGTGCCAGTACTACCTCTACCGTGACAGGGGAATATGGCTACACCTTC	CASTTSTVTGEYGYTF
TRBD2	TRBV7-8	TRBJ2-1	-	TGTGCCAGTAAATTAGCGGGGTACAATGAGCAGTTCTTC	CASKLAGYNEQFF
-	TRBV6-5	TRBJ1-2	-	TGTGCCAGCAGTTACTCGAACGGGTCACCGGGTGGCTACACCTTC	CASSYSNGSPGGYTF
TRBD2	TRBV5-1	TRBJ2-1	few	TGCGCCAGCAGCTTGGAGGCTAGCGGGACCAATGAGCAGTTCTTC	CASSLEASGTNEQFF
-	TRBV30	TRBJ1-2	-	TGTGCCTGGAGTGCAGGGAAAGAGGATGGCTACACCTTC	CAWSAGKEDGYTF
TRBD2	TRBV27	TRBJ2-1	-	TGTGCCACCCAGGGACTAGCGGATAATGAGCAGTTCTTC	CATQGLADNEQFF
TRBD1	TRBV7-2	TRBJ1-2	-	TGTGCCAGCAGCTTACGGCAGGGGGCGCTTGGCTACACCTTC	CASSLRQGALGYTF
-	TRBV5-6	TRBJ2-1	once	TGTGCCAGCAGCCTAGGGACAGAGCAGTTCTTC	CASSLGTEQFF
TRBD2	TRBV11-2	TRBJ2-3	-	TGTGCCAGCAGCTCCTTAGCGGGAGGGCCCACAGATACGCAGTATTTT	CASSSLAGGPTDTQYF
TRBD1	TRBV5-5	TRBJ1-1	-	TGTGCCAGCAGCTTGGGGGGGACAGCAAAGAACACTGAAGCTTTCTTT	CASSLGGTAKNTEAFF
TRBD1	TRBV30	TRBJ1-1	-	TGTGCCTGGAGTGCCGACAGGGACACTGAAGCTTTCTTT	CAWSADRDTEAFF
TRBD1	TRBV7-2	TRBJ2-1	-	TGTGCCAGCAGCCGTGACAGGGGCGATGAGCAGTTCTTC	CASSRDRGDEQFF
-	TRBV12-3/TRBV12-4	TRBJ1-1	-	TGTGCCAGCAGCAACCAGGGTCACACTGAAGCTTTCTTT	CASSNQGHTEAFF
-	TRBV7-9	TRBJ2-2	few	TGTGCCAGCAGCTTTCGGGGGTCGGGCACCGGGGAGCTGTTTTTT	CASSFRGSGTGELFF